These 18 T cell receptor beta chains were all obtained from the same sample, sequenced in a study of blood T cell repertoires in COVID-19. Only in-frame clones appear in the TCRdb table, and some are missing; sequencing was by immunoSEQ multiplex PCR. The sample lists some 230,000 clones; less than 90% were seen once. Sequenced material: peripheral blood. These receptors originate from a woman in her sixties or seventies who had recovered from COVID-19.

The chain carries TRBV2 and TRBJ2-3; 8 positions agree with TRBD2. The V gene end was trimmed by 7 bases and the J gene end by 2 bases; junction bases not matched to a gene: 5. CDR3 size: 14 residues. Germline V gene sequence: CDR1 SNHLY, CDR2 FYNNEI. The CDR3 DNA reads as TGTGCCAGCACCGGGACTAGGTTCACAGATACGCAGTATTTT. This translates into CASTGTRFTDTQYF.

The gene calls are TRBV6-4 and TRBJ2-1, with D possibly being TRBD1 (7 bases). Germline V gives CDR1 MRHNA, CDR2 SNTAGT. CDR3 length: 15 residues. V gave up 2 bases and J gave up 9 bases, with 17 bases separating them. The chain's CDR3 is CASSDGAGGLAEQFF. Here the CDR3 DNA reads TGTGCCAGCAGTGACGGGGCAGGGGGGTTGGCTGAGCAGTTCTTC.

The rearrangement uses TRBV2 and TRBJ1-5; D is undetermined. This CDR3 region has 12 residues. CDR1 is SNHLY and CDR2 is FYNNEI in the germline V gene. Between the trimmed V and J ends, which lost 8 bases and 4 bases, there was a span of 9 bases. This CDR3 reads CASGGLNQPQHF. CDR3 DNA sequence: TGTGCCAGCGGAGGGTTAAATCAGCCCCAGCATTTT.

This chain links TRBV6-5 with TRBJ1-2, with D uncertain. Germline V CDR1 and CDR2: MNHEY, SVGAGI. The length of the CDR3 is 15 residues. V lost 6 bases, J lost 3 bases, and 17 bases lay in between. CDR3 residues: CASRRLDVGDYGYTF. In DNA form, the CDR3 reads TGTGCCAGCAGACGACTGGACGTCGGGGACTATGGCTACACCTTC.

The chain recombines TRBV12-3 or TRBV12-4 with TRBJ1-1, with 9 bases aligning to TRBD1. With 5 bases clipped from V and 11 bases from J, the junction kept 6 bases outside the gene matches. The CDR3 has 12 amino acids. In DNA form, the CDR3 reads TGTGCCAGCAGTGAACAGGGGGCCGGGGCTTTCTTT. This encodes CASSEQGAGAFF.

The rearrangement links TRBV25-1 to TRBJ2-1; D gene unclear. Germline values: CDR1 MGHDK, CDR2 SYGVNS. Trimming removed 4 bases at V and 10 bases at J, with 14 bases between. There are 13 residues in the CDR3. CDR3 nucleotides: TGTGCCAGCAGTGCCGTAGACCGGGTCGAGCAGTTCTTC. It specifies CASSAVDRVEQFF.

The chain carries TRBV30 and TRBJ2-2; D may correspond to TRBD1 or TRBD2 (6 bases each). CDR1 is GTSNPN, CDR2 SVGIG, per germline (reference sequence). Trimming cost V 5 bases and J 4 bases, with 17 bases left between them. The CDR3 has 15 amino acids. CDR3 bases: TGTGCCTGGGGGACTGGGGACACGTTCACCGGGGAGCTGTTTTTT. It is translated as CAWGTGDTFTGELFF.

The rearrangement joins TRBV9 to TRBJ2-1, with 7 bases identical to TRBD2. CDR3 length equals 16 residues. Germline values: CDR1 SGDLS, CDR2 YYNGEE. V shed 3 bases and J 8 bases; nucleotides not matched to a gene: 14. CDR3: CASSAQRLAPWDEQFF. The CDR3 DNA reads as TGTGCCAGCAGCGCCCAAAGACTAGCCCCTTGGGATGAGCAGTTCTTC.

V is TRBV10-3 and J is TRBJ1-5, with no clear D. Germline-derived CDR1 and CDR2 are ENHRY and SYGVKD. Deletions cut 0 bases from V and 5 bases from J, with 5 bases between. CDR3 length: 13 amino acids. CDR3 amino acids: CAISESGYQPQHF. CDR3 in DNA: TGTGCCATCAGTGAGTCGGGCTATCAGCCCCAGCATTTT.

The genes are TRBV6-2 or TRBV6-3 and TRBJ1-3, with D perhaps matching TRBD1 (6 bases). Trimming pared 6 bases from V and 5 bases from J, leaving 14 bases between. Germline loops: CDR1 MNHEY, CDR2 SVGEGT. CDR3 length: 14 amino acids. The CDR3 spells CASSRGGQRNTIYF. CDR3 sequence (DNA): TGTGCCAGCAGCCGCGGCGGACAGAGAAACACCATATATTTT.

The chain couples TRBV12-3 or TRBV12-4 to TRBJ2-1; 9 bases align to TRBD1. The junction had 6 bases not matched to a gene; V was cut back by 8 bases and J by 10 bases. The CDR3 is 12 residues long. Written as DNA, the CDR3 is TGTGCCAGCGGGGGGACAGGGTTGGAGCAGTTCTTC. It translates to CASGGTGLEQFF.

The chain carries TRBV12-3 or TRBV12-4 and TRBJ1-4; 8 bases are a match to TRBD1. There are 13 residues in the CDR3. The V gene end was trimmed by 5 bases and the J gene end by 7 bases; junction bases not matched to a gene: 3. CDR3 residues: CASSPGGGEKLFF. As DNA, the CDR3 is TGTGCCAGCAGTCCAGGGGGCGGTGAAAAACTGTTTTTT.

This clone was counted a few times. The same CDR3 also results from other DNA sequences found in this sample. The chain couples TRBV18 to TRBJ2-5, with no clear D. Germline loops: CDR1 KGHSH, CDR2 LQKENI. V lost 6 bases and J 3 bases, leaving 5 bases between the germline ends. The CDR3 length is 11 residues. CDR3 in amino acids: CASSPEETQYF. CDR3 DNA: TGTGCCAGCTCGCCGGAAGAGACCCAGTACTTC.

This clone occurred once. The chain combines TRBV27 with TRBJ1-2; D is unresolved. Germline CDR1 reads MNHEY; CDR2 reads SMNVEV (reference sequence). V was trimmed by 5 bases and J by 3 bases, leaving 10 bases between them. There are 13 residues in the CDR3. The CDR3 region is CASSAGVYYGYTF. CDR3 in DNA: TGTGCCAGCAGTGCCGGGGTTTACTATGGCTACACCTTC.

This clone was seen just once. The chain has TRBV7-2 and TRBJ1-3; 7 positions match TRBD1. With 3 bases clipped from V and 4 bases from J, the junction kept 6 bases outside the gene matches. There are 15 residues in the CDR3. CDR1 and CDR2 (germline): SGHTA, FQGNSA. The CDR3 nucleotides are TGTGCCAGCAGCTTGGGCAGGGGGTCAGGAAACACCATATATTTT. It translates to CASSLGRGSGNTIYF.

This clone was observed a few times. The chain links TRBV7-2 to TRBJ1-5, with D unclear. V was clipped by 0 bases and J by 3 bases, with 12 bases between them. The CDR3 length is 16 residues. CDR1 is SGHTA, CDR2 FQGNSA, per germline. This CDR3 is CASSLARGSNNQPQHF. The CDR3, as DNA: TGTGCCAGCAGCTTAGCGCGAGGGTCCAACAATCAGCCCCAGCATTTT.

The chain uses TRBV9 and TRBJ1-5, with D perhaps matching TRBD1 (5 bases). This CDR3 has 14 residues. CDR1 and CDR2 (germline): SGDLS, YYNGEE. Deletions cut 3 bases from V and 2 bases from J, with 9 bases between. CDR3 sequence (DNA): TGTGCCAGCAGCGCGGCGGGGGGCAATCAGCCCCAGCATTTT. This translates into CASSAAGGNQPQHF.

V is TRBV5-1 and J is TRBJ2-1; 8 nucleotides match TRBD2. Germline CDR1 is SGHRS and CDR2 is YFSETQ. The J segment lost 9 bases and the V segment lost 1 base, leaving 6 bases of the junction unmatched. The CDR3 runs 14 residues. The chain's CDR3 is CASSLRVAGSEQFF. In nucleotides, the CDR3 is TGCGCCAGCAGCTTGAGGGTAGCGGGGAGTGAGCAGTTCTTC.